This T cell receptor (beta chain) is from a study of T-cell memory formation after mild COVID-19. Study observations and caveats: The study found balanced CD4/CD8 in clones contracting day 15 to 85 and a CD4+ lean in later expanders. Contracting CD4+ clones lay largely in CM and EM, with CD8+ ones residing in EMRA.

Concerning this clonotype: Its target is unknown.

MiXCR was run by TCRdb on the 5' RACE reads, yielding one entry per CDR3 protein. This table holds 200,000 or so distinct CDR3 sequences, around 16% found once. Germline lookup yields CDR1 SGHTA and CDR2 FQGNSA. The V end lost 8 bases, the J end lost 4 bases, and 15 bases lay between the germline ends. This CDR3 is built from 14 residues. The sequenced material came from PBMCs or a T cell subset sorted from them (not recorded which). This TCR came from an adult woman who had mild COVID-19 (a few samples of this study predate the infection). Cell type and time point are not known. The rearrangement joins TRBV7-2 to TRBJ1-3; D is ambiguous. CDR3 DNA: TGTGCCAGCGGGAGTGGACGTCAAGGAAACACCATATATTTT. Its translation is CASGSGRQGNTIYF. Full variable domain (missing parts from reference TRBV7-2 and TRBJ1-3): GAGVSQSPSNKVTEKGKDVELRCDPISGHTALYWYRQSLGQGLEFLIYFQGNSAPDKSGLPSDRFSAERTGGSVSTLTIQRTQQEDSAVYLCASGSGRQGNTIYFGEGSWLTVV.